Below, 14 T cell receptor beta chains from the same sample are listed, as sequenced in a study of Graves' ophthalmopathy and Graves' hyperthyroidism. Scientists amplified the TCR beta CDR3 regions from RNA transcripts. Following a first-round RT-PCR that used HTBI primers, a second-round multiplex PCR was carried out. In TCRdb, the multiplex PCR reads were re-called with MiXCR into one record per CDR3 protein. The table has fewer than 400,000 distinct CDR3 sequences, around 20% seen once. The sample taken for sequencing was peripheral blood. These TCRs come from a woman between 18 and 30 years old with Graves' ophthalmopathy.

This clonotype was picked up many times. The chain couples TRBV19 to TRBJ2-5; TRBD2 might be the D (6 bases). The CDR3 runs to 17 residues. Trimming shortened V by 5 bases and J by 2 bases, and 21 bases separated the two germline ends. Germline V CDR1 and CDR2: LNHDA, SQIVND (reference sequence). CDR3 loop: CASSPRVLAWQQETQYF. The CDR3 DNA reads as TGTGCCAGTAGTCCCCGAGTCCTAGCGTGGCAACAAGAGACCCAGTACTTC.

This clonotype was detected many times. The chain links TRBV11-2 to TRBJ2-7; TRBD1 agrees at 8 bases. The V and J ends lost 1 base and 5 bases, in that order; junction bases with no gene match: 7. CDR1 and CDR2 from the germline V gene are SGHAT and FQNNGV. The CDR3 has 15 amino acids. The CDR3 loop reads CASSLVFRGPNEQYF. The CDR3 DNA follows: TGTGCCAGCAGCTTAGTTTTCAGGGGGCCTAACGAGCAGTACTTC. The full variable domain, with the rest looked up from reference TRBV11-2 and TRBJ2-7, is EAGVAQSPRYKIIEKRQSVAFWCNPISGHATLYWYQQILGQGPKLLIQFQNNGVVDDSQLPKDRFSAERLKGVDSTLKIQPAKLEDSAVYLCASSLVFRGPNEQYFGPGTRLTVT.

CDR3 bases: TGTGCCAGCAGCCACGGGTTCTACGAGCAGTACTTC. Translated, it gives CASSHGFYEQYF. The gene calls are TRBV7-2 and TRBJ2-7; no reliable D call. The CDR3 contains 12 residues. Looked up from germline, CDR1 is SGHTA and CDR2 is FQGNSA. The ends were cut back, 5 bases at V and 3 bases at J, with 8 bases in the middle.

The table lists this clonotype with many counts. V gene TRBV30 combines with J gene TRBJ1-5; no reliable D call. CDR1 and CDR2 (germline): GTSNPN, SVGIG (reference sequence). Trimming stripped 1 base from V and 1 base from J, with 8 bases between. CDR3 length: 14 residues. CDR3 DNA sequence: TGTGCCTGGAGTGGTTCGGGAAGCAATCAGCCCCAGCATTTT. Residues: CAWSGSGSNQPQHF. Full variable domain (remainder filled in from reference TRBV30 and TRBJ1-5): SQTIHQWPATLVQPVGSPLSLECTVEGTSNPNLYWYRQAAGRGLQLLFYSVGIGQISSEVPQNLSASRPQDRQFILSSKKLLLSDSGFYLCAWSGSGSNQPQHFGDGTRLSIL.

This clonotype showed up just once. A much larger clone sits a single nucleotide away, making a read error possible. The CDR3 protein is CASSLVRAKMNTEAFF. CDR3 in DNA: TGTGCCAGCAGTTTAGTGCGGGCTAAGATGAACACTGAAGCTTTCTTT. This chain links TRBV12-3 or TRBV12-4 with TRBJ1-1, with D uncertain. V lost 1 base, J lost 0 bases, and 12 bases lay in between. The length of the CDR3 is 16 residues.

This clonotype was recorded at least ten times. This rearrangement joins TRBV28 to TRBJ2-7; the match to TRBD1 covers 10 bases. CDR1 is MDHEN, CDR2 SYDVKM, per germline. The CDR3 runs 17 residues. V gave up 8 bases and J gave up 2 bases; unmatched junction bases: 15. CDR3 DNA: TGTGCCAGCCTTAACCCGACAGGGGGCGTTTTCACCTACGAGCAGTACTTC. Translation: CASLNPTGGVFTYEQYF.

This rearrangement joins TRBV6-5 to TRBJ2-7; D remains unclear. Germline CDR1 MNHEY, CDR2 SVGAGI. The CDR3 totals 16 residues. The germline V and J ends were trimmed by 4 bases and 3 bases, with 19 bases remaining between them. In nucleotides, the CDR3 is TGTGCCAGCAGTTCTAGTTTGGGTGGGCTATACTACGAGCAGTACTTC. Protein sequence: CASSSSLGGLYYEQYF.

The chain combines TRBV6-1 with TRBJ2-2; D tentatively reads TRBD1 or TRBD2 (5 bases each). This CDR3 comprises 15 residues. CDR1 is MNHNS and CDR2 is SASEGT in the germline V gene. The germline V and J ends were trimmed by 6 bases and 0 bases, with 11 bases remaining between them. The CDR3 sequence is CASRTGTANTGELFF. CDR3 nucleotides: TGTGCCAGCAGGACCGGGACGGCGAACACCGGGGAGCTGTTTTTT.

This clonotype was counted at least ten times. The chain employs TRBV6-5 and TRBJ2-7; 7 bases map to TRBD1. The V and J ends lost 8 bases and 3 bases, in that order; junction bases with no gene match: 4. Germline CDR1 is MNHEY and CDR2 is SVGAGI. This CDR3 is 12 amino acids long. The CDR3 sequence is CASRDRNYEQYF. DNA for the CDR3: TGTGCCAGCCGGGACAGAAACTACGAGCAGTACTTC.

V usage is TRBV20-1 and J usage is TRBJ1-1; 12 nucleotides align to TRBD1. The CDR3 sequence is 15 residues long. The V and J ends lost 3 bases and 5 bases, in that order; junction bases with no gene match: 7. Per the germline V gene, CDR1 is DFQATT and CDR2 is SNEGSKA (reference sequence). The CDR3 protein is CSASRDRGLGTEAFF. DNA for the CDR3: TGCAGTGCTAGCCGGGACAGGGGGCTGGGGACTGAAGCTTTCTTT.

This clonotype was seen many times. The chain carries TRBV9 and TRBJ1-2; no reliable D call. Germline V gene sequence: CDR1 SGDLS, CDR2 YYNGEE. The CDR3 sequence is 13 residues long. V was shortened by 4 bases and J by 3 bases, with 10 bases between the two germline ends. CDR3 DNA sequence: TGTGCCAGCAGCCCCAACGTAGACTATGGCTACACCTTC. As protein: CASSPNVDYGYTF.

This clonotype was observed once. The chain links TRBV6-2 or TRBV6-3 to TRBJ2-2; D possibly corresponds to TRBD2 (6 bases). CDR3 size: 17 residues. Germline V gene lookup returns CDR1 MNHEY and CDR2 SVGEGT. Between the trimmed V and J ends, which lost 2 bases and 1 base, there was a span of 14 bases. CDR3 residues: CASSYGGTTLNTGELFF. The CDR3 DNA reads as TGTGCCAGCAGTTACGGGGGGACCACCCTGAACACCGGGGAGCTGTTTTTT.

Ten or more counts support this clonotype. The chain's CDR3 is CASSPLGQSNQPQHF. CDR3 coding DNA: TGTGCCAGCAGCCCATTGGGACAAAGCAATCAGCCCCAGCATTTT. The chain combines TRBV7-8 with TRBJ1-5; possible D gene TRBD1, 6 bases. The V end lost 5 bases, the J end lost 1 base, and 12 bases lay between the germline ends. CDR1 is SGHVS, CDR2 FQNEAQ, per germline. CDR3 length equals 15 residues.

This clonotype was counted at least ten times. As DNA, the CDR3 is TGTGCCAGTATGGCGGGAGGGAGCTCCTACGAGCAGTACTTC. Its protein is CASMAGGSSYEQYF. The V gene is TRBV19, the J gene TRBJ2-7; 9 positions agree with TRBD2. Unmatched junction bases numbered 4, after V lost 7 bases and J lost 0 bases. From germline, CDR1 is LNHDA and CDR2 SQIVND (reference sequence). The CDR3 contains 14 residues.